This entry describes one T cell receptor beta chain. CDR3 length equals 15 residues. V lost 7 bases to trimming and J lost 5 bases; unmatched junction nucleotides: 7. Germline V CDR1 and CDR2: MNHNS, SASEGT. If patients had other autoimmune diseases, uncontrolled infections, pregnancy or lactation, they were excluded. This specimen belongs to a study of Graves' ophthalmopathy and Graves' hyperthyroidism. TCR beta CDR3 amplification used RNA transcripts. Second-round multiplex PCR followed a first-round RT-PCR using HTBI primers. TCRdb re-analysed the multiplex PCR reads in MiXCR, keeping a single row per CDR3 protein. The sample includes about 620,000 distinct CDR3 sequences, 22% of them seen just once.

This sequence originates from a young woman with stable Graves' hyperthyroidism. Some clones in this sample may be carry-over from other donors' samples. Sequenced material: peripheral blood. This chain connects TRBV6-1 to TRBJ2-2; 10 bases match TRBD1. The CDR3, as DNA: TGTGCCAGCAAAGAGACAGGGGGCATAACCGGGGAGCTGTTTTTT. Protein sequence: CASKETGGITGELFF.